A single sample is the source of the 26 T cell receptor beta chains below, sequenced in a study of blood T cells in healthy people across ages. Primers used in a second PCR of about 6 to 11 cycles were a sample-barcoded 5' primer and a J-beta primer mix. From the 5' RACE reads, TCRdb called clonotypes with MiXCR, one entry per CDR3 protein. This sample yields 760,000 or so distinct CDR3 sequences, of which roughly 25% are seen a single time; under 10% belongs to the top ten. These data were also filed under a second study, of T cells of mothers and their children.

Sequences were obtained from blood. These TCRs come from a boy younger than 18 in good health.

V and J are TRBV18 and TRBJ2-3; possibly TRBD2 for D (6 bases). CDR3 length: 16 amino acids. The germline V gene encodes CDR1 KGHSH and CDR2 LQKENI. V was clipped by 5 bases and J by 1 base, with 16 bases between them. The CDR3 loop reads CASSAIPSDGTDTQYF. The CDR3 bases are TGTGCCAGCTCAGCCATTCCTAGCGATGGCACAGATACGCAGTATTTT.

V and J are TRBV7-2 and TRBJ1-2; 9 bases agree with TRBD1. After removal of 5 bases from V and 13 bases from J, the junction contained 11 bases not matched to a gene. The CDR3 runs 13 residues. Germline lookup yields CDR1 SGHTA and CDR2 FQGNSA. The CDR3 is CASSPRDRVPLTF. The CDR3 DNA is TGTGCCAGCAGCCCCAGGGACAGGGTCCCACTCACCTTC.

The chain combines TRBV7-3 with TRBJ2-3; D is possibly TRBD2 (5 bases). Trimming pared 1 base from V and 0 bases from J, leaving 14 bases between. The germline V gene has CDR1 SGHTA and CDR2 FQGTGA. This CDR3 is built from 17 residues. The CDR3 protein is CASSLISGKSSTDTQYF. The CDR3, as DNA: TGTGCCAGCAGCTTAATATCGGGAAAATCTAGCACAGATACGCAGTATTTT.

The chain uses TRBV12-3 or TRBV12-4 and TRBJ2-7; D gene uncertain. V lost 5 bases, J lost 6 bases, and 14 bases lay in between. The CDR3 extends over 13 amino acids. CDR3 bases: TGTGCCAGCAGTGACGGTGCTGTGGCCGAGCAGTACTTC. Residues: CASSDGAVAEQYF.

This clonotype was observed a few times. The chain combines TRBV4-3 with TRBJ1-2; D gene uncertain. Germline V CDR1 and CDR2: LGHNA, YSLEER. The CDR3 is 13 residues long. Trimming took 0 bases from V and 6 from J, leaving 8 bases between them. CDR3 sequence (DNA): TGCGCCAGCAGCCAAGAAGTCTGGGATGGCTACACCTTC. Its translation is CASSQEVWDGYTF.

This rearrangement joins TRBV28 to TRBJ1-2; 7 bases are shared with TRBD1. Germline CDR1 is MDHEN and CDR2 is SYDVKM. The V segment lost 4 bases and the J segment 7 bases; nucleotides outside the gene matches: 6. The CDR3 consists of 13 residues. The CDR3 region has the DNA TGTGCCAGCAGTTCCACAGGGGTGGGTGGCTACACCTTC. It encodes CASSSTGVGGYTF.

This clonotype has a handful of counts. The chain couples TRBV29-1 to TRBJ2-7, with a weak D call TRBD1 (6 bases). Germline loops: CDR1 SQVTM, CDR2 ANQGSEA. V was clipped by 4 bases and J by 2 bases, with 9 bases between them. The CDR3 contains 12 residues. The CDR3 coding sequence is TGCAGCGTTGGGGGGACAACCTACGAGCAGTACTTC. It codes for CSVGGTTYEQYF.

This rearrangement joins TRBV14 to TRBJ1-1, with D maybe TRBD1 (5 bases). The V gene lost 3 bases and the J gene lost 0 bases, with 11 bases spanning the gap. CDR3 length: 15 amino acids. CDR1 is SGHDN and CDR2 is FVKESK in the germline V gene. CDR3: CASSHLEGMNTEAFF. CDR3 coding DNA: TGTGCCAGCAGCCACCTCGAGGGGATGAACACTGAAGCTTTCTTT.

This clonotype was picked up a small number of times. The CDR3 loop reads CATSAAVTGELFF. The CDR3, as DNA: TGTGCCACCAGTGCGGCAGTCACCGGGGAGCTGTTTTTT. J is TRBJ2-2 and V is TRBV24-1; the D is unclear. The V end lost 5 bases, the J end lost 4 bases, and 7 bases lay between the germline ends. This CDR3 region has 13 residues. Germline values: CDR1 KGHDR, CDR2 SFDVKD.

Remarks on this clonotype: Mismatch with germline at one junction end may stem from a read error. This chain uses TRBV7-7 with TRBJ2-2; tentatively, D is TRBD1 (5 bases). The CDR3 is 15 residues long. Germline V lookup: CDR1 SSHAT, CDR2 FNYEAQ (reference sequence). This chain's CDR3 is CASSPIPGQTGELFF. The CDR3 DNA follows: TGTGCTAGCAGCCCAATCCCAGGGCAGACCGGGGAGCTGTTTTTT.

The CDR3 is CATSDRAGANVLTF. Here the CDR3 DNA reads TGTGCCACCAGTGACAGGGCTGGGGCCAACGTCCTGACTTTC. This chain connects TRBV24-1 to TRBJ2-6; D is perhaps TRBD1 (5 bases). The CDR3 is made up of 14 amino acids. Germline V gives CDR1 KGHDR, CDR2 SFDVKD. V lost 4 bases, J lost 2 bases, and 5 bases lay in between.

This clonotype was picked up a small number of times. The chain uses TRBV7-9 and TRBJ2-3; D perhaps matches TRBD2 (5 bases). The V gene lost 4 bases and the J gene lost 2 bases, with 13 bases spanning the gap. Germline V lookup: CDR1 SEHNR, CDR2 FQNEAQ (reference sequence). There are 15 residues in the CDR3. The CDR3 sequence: CASSSSSRHTDTQYF. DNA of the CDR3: TGTGCCAGCAGCTCGTCTAGCCGACACACAGATACGCAGTATTTT.

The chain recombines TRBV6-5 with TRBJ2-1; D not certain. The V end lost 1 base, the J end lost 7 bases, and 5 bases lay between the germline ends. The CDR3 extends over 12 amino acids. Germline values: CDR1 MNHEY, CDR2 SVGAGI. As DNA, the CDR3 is TGTGCCAGCAGTTACTACGGAAATGAGCAGTTCTTC. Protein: CASSYYGNEQFF.

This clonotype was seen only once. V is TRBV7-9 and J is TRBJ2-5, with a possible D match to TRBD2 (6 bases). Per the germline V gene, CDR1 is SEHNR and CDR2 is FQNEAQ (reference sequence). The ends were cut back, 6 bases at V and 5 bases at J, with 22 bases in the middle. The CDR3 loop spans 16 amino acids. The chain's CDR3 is CASSTSGLGWGETQYF. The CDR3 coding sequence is TGTGCCAGCAGTACCAGCGGGCTAGGATGGGGGGAGACCCAGTACTTC.

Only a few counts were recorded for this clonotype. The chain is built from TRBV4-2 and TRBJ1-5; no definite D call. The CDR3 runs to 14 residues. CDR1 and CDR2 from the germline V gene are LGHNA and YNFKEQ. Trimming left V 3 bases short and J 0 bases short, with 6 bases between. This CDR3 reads CASSQSYSNQPQHF. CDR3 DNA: TGTGCCAGCAGCCAGTCTTATAGCAATCAGCCCCAGCATTTT.

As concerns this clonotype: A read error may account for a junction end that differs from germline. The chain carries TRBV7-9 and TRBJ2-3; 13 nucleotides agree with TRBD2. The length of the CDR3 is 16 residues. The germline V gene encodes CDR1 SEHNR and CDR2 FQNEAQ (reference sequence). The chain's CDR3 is CASSLGLAGDPDTQYF. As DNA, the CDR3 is TGTGCCAGCAGCCTCGGACTAGCGGGAGACCCAGATACGCAGTATTTC.

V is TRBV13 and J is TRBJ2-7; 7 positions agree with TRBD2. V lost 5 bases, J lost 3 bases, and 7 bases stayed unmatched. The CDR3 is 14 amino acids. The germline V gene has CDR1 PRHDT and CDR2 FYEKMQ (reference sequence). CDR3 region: CASSGVTSSYEQYF. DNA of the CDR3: TGTGCCAGCAGCGGGGTGACTAGCAGCTACGAGCAGTACTTC.

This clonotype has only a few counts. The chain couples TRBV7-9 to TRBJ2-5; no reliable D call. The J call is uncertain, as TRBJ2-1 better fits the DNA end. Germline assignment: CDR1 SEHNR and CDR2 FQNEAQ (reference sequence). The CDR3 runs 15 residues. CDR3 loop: CASSSEQSRLNEQFF. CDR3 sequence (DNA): TGTGCCAGCAGCTCAGAACAGTCCCGCCTTAATGAGCAGTTCTTC.

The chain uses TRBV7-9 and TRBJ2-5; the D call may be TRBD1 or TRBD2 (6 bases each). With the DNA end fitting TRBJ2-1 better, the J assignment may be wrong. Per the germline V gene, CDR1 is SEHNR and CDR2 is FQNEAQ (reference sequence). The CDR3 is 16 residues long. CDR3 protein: CASSLLGGATYNEQFF. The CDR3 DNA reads TGTGCCAGCAGCTTATTGGGGGGCGCCACTTACAATGAGCAGTTCTTC.

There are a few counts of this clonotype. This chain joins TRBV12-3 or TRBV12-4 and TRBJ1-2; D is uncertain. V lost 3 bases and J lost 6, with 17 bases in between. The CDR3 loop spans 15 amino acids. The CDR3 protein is CASSFGLRGLDGYTF. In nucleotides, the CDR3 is TGTGCCAGCAGTTTTGGTCTGAGAGGCCTGGATGGCTACACCTTC.

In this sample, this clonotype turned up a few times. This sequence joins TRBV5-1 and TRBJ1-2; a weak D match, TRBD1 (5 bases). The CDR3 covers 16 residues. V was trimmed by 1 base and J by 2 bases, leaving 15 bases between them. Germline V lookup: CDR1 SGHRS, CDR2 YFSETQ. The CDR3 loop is CASSLSVGQVNYGYTF. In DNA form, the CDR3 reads TGCGCCAGCAGCTTGAGTGTGGGGCAAGTCAACTATGGCTACACCTTC.

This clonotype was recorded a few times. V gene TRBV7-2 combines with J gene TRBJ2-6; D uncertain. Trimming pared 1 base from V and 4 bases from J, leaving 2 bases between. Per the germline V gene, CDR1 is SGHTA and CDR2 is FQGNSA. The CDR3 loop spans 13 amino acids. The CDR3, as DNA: TGTGCCAGCAGCTTAGAAGGGGCCAACGTCCTGACTTTC. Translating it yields CASSLEGANVLTF.

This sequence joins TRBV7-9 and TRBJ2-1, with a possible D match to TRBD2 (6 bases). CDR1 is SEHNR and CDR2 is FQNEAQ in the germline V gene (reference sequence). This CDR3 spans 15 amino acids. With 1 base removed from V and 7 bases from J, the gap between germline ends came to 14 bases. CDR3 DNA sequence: TGTGCCAGCAGCTTAGAAGGATCGACTAGGAATGAGCAGTTCTTC. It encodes CASSLEGSTRNEQFF. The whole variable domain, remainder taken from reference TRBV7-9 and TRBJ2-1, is DTGVSQNPRHKITKRGQNVTFRCDPISEHNRLYWYRQTLGQGPEFLTYFQNEAQLEKSRLLSDRFSAERPKGSFSTLEIQRTEQGDSAMYLCASSLEGSTRNEQFFGPGTRLTVL.

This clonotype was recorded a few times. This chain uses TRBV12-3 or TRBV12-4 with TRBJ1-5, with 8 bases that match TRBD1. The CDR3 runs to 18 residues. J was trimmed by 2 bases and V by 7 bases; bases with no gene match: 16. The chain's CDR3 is CASTLIQGVTIGNQPQHF. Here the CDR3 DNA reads TGTGCCAGCACCCTCATACAGGGGGTTACGATCGGCAATCAGCCCCAGCATTTT.

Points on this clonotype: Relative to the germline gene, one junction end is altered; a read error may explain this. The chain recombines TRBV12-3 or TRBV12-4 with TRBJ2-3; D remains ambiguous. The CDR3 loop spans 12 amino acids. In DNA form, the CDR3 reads TGTACCAGCACCCTAGACACAGATACGCAGTATTTT. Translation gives CTSTLDTDTQYF.

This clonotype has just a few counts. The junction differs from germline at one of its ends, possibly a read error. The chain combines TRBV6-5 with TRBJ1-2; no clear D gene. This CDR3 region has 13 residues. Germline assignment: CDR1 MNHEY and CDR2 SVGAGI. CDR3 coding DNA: TGTGCCAGCACCCAGAGAGGGAACTATGGCTATACCTTC. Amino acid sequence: CASTQRGNYGYTF.